In its sample, the clone carrying this T cell receptor beta chain was seen once. The assay was immunoSEQ multiplex PCR, and TCRdb's table has in-frame clones only and misses some. The sample comprises about 70,000 clones, 90% to 95% of which are singletons, and around 2.8% rests with the top ten. The data originate from a study of T cells after somatic rescue of genetic block. Germline V gene data show CDR1 as SGHVS and CDR2 as FNYEAQ. V was cut by 0 bases and J by 2 bases, with 11 bases left in between. This CDR3 comprises 16 residues. The V and J genes are TRBV7-6 and TRBJ1-5, with D tentatively TRBD1 (5 bases). This receptor was identified in a man aged 40-55 years. The sample comprised peripheral blood mononuclear cells (PBMCs). CDR3 amino acids: CASSLAGERGNQPQHF. As DNA, the CDR3 is TGTGCCAGCAGCTTAGCGGGGGAGCGCGGCAATCAGCCCCAGCATTTT.